Below are 23 T cell receptor beta chains sequenced from a single sample in a study of beta chain features in type 1 diabetes. Broader study findings: All four CD4+ subsets of Type 1 diabetes patients contained TCRB CDR3s that were moderately but significantly shorter.

These receptors' targets are unknown. Expressed TCRB transcripts got sequenced, as all isolated RNA was reverse transcribed. Only in-frame clones appear in the TCRdb table, and some are missing; sequencing was by immunoSEQ multiplex PCR. The data show over 150,000 clones, around a tenth seen once. Material for sequencing was central memory CD4+ T cells from blood. These receptor sequences come from a man younger than 40 with type 1 diabetes.

This clone has more than one count but fewer than ten. This chain connects TRBV7-9 to TRBJ2-2; 8 bases align to TRBD1. J was trimmed by 1 base and V by 7 bases; bases with no gene match: 14. Germline assignment: CDR1 SEHNR and CDR2 FQNEAQ (reference sequence). The CDR3 is made up of 18 amino acids. The CDR3 is CASTSDRVLTMNTGELFF. CDR3 sequence (DNA): TGTGCCAGCACCTCGGACAGGGTCCTCACAATGAACACCGGGGAGCTGTTTTTT. The full variable domain, in which reference TRBV7-9 and TRBJ2-2 provide the parts outside the CDR3, is DTGVSQNPRHKITKRGQNVTFRCDPISEHNRLYWYRQTLGQGPEFLTYFQNEAQLEKSRLLSDRFSAERPKGSFSTLEIQRTEQGDSAMYLCASTSDRVLTMNTGELFFGEGSRLTVL.

The chain employs TRBV27 and TRBJ2-7; D is possibly TRBD2 (7 bases). Germline CDR1 reads MNHEY; CDR2 reads SMNVEV (reference sequence). The length of the CDR3 is 15 residues. Trimming left V 7 bases short and J 1 base short, with 17 bases between. The CDR3 reads CASTPRGASSYEQYF. The CDR3 coding sequence is TGTGCCAGCACACCCCGGGGGGCGTCATCCTACGAGCAGTACTTC.

The chain uses TRBV6-6 and TRBJ1-1; D unresolved. Trimming cost V 7 bases and J 2 bases, with 14 bases left between them. Germline loops: CDR1 MNHNY, CDR2 SVGAGI (reference sequence). The CDR3 length is 14 residues. The CDR3: CASNERWRNTEAFF. The CDR3 bases are TGTGCCAGCAACGAACGATGGAGAAACACTGAAGCTTTCTTT.

This clone showed up just a few times. This chain connects TRBV29-1 to TRBJ2-1; perhaps TRBD2 as D (7 bases). Germline CDR1 reads SQVTM; CDR2 reads ANQGSEA. V lost 6 bases and J 3 bases, leaving 15 bases between the germline ends. CDR3 length: 14 amino acids. CDR3 region: CSVGGASVYNEQFF. Here the CDR3 DNA reads TGCAGCGTGGGGGGGGCTAGCGTCTACAATGAGCAGTTCTTC.

The chain couples TRBV15 to TRBJ2-7; 7 bases line up with TRBD2. V was pared by 0 bases and J by 6 bases, with 8 bases of the junction left unmatched. The CDR3 runs 15 residues. Germline V CDR1 and CDR2: LNHNV, YYDKDF (reference sequence). The CDR3 DNA is TGTGCCACCAGCAGAGACCCAAGCGGGACGGGCGAGCAGTACTTC. This translates into CATSRDPSGTGEQYF.

The chain has TRBV4-2 and TRBJ2-1; unclear D gene. The germline gives CDR1 LGHNA, CDR2 YNFKEQ. The CDR3 totals 16 residues. Trimming took off 5 bases at V and 0 bases at J, with 14 bases between the two ends. The CDR3 DNA follows: TGTGCCAGCAGCTTGGTCCCTACGAACTCCTACAATGAGCAGTTCTTC. Its translation: CASSLVPTNSYNEQFF.

This clone turned up a few times. The chain uses TRBV14 and TRBJ2-2; 7 bases line up with TRBD1. This CDR3 spans 15 amino acids. The V segment lost 3 bases and the J segment 6 bases; nucleotides outside the gene matches: 7. CDR1 is SGHDN, CDR2 FVKESK, per germline. The DNA of the CDR3 is TGTGCCAGCAGCCATTCGACAGGGATCGCCGGGGAGCTGTTTTTT. Encoded protein: CASSHSTGIAGELFF.

This sequence joins TRBV28 and TRBJ2-7; D is unclear. Trimming shortened V by 6 bases and J by 0 bases, and 12 bases separated the two germline ends. CDR3 size: 14 residues. CDR1 is MDHEN, CDR2 SYDVKM, per germline. In nucleotides, the CDR3 is TGTGCCAGCAGCCGGGTGAAATCCTCCTACGAGCAGTACTTC. This translates into CASSRVKSSYEQYF.

This clone was seen a few times. The chain has TRBV5-1 and TRBJ2-5; TRBD1 aligns across 12 bases. CDR1 SGHRS and CDR2 YFSETQ come from the germline V gene. This CDR3 contains 15 residues. Unmatched junction bases numbered 8, after V lost 5 bases and J lost 6 bases. The CDR3 region is CASRQGQGAPQTQYF. The DNA of the CDR3 is TGCGCCAGCAGACAGGGACAGGGGGCGCCGCAGACCCAGTACTTC.

The chain recombines TRBV2 with TRBJ1-3; D call uncertain. Trimming stripped 4 bases from V and 0 bases from J, with 10 bases between. CDR1 and CDR2 (germline): SNHLY, FYNNEI. The CDR3 contains 15 residues. The CDR3 nucleotides read TGTGCCAGCAGTGGAGAGGGTTACTCTGGAAACACCATATATTTT. Its protein product is CASSGEGYSGNTIYF. Based on the CDR3 plus reference TRBV2 and TRBJ1-3, the full variable domain is EPEVTQTPSHQVTQMGQEVILRCVPISNHLYFYWYRQILGQKVEFLVSFYNNEISEKSEIFDDQFSVERPDGSNFTLKIRSTKLEDSAMYFCASSGEGYSGNTIYFGEGSWLTVV.

The chain links TRBV13 to TRBJ2-4, with a weak D call TRBD2 (5 bases). The germline V gene has CDR1 PRHDT and CDR2 FYEKMQ (reference sequence). The CDR3 totals 14 residues. V was shortened by 0 bases and J by 9 bases, with 12 bases between the two germline ends. The CDR3 nucleotides read TGTGCCAGCAGCTTAGGGGGTAGCGCGGTCATTCAGTACTTC. Protein product: CASSLGGSAVIQYF.

The chain carries TRBV25-1 and TRBJ2-1; the D gene is possibly TRBD1 (7 bases). Trimming pared 4 bases from V and 4 bases from J, leaving 17 bases between. The germline gives CDR1 MGHDK, CDR2 SYGVNS. CDR3 length: 16 residues. The CDR3 DNA follows: TGTGCCAGCAGTGTCGTGGAGGGACAGTGGTACAATGAGCAGTTCTTC. Translated: CASSVVEGQWYNEQFF.

The V call is TRBV2, the J call TRBJ2-1, with TRBD1 identical over 9 bases. The germline gives CDR1 SNHLY, CDR2 FYNNEI. V lost 3 bases, J lost 9 bases, and 6 bases stayed unmatched. The CDR3 has 14 residues. CDR3 nucleotides: TGTGCCAGCAGTGATTCTGGACAGGGGCCTGAGCAGTTCTTC. Translated, it gives CASSDSGQGPEQFF.

This rearrangement joins TRBV9 to TRBJ2-3; 8 bases are a match to TRBD2. The CDR3 is made up of 16 amino acids. Trimming cost V 0 bases and J 0 bases; bases outside gene matches: 3. Germline V gives CDR1 SGDLS, CDR2 YYNGEE. CDR3: CASSVASGSSTDTQYF. In DNA, the CDR3 is TGTGCCAGCAGCGTAGCTAGCGGGTCTAGCACAGATACGCAGTATTTT.

The rearrangement uses TRBV7-9 and TRBJ2-5, with 10 bases aligning to TRBD2. Germline CDR1 SEHNR, CDR2 FQNEAQ (reference sequence). The V and J ends lost 5 bases and 5 bases, in that order; junction bases with no gene match: 11. The CDR3 runs 16 residues. The CDR3: CASSDLGVAGGETQYF. DNA of the CDR3: TGTGCCAGCAGCGACCTTGGGGTAGCGGGAGGTGAGACCCAGTACTTC.

This clone turned up a few times. V gene TRBV2 combines with J gene TRBJ2-5, with TRBD2 matching over 8 bases. V was pared by 6 bases and J by 4 bases, with 4 bases of the junction left unmatched. There are 13 residues in the CDR3. CDR1 and CDR2 from the germline V gene are SNHLY and FYNNEI. Here the CDR3 DNA reads TGTGCCAGCAGGGGACTAGAAGGAGAGACCCAGTACTTC. Encoded protein: CASRGLEGETQYF.

J is TRBJ2-2 and V is TRBV5-1; maybe TRBD2 (6 bases). The V end was cut by 4 bases, the J end by 6 bases, with 16 bases between. This CDR3 has 15 amino acids. Germline-derived CDR1 and CDR2 are SGHRS and YFSETQ. CDR3 DNA sequence: TGCGCCAGCAGCGAAAAGACTAGTGGATCCGGGGAGCTGTTTTTT. This gives the protein CASSEKTSGSGELFF.

This clone was counted a few times. As DNA, the CDR3 is TGTGCCAGCAGCCCCCCGGGACTAGCGGGAGCTGGTGGGCAGTACTTC. Translated: CASSPPGLAGAGGQYF. J is TRBJ2-7 and V is TRBV28; 14 bases are shared with TRBD2. Trimming cost V 6 bases and J 9 bases; bases outside gene matches: 13. CDR1 and CDR2 (germline): MDHEN, SYDVKM. The CDR3 consists of 16 residues.

The genes are TRBV5-1 and TRBJ2-6; D might be TRBD2 (5 bases). In germline, CDR1 is SGHRS, CDR2 YFSETQ. Trimming pared 4 bases from V and 14 bases from J, leaving 13 bases between. The CDR3 sequence is 12 residues long. CDR3: CASSPDEGLLTF. In DNA, the CDR3 is TGCGCCAGCAGCCCTGACGAGGGCCTCCTGACTTTC.

The table lists this clone with a few counts. The J gene is TRBJ1-1, the V gene TRBV28, with D unclear. The V end lost 2 bases, the J end lost 6 bases, and 4 bases lay between the germline ends. Germline V gene sequence: CDR1 MDHEN, CDR2 SYDVKM. This CDR3 is 11 amino acids long. Written as DNA, the CDR3 is TGTGCCAGCAGTTTAACTTCTGAAGCTTTCTTT. Its protein product is CASSLTSEAFF.

V gene TRBV4-2 combines with J gene TRBJ2-3, with 10 positions matching TRBD1. The J segment lost 3 bases and the V segment lost 4 bases, leaving 4 bases of the junction unmatched. Per the germline V gene, CDR1 is LGHNA and CDR2 is YNFKEQ. This CDR3 spans 15 amino acids. The CDR3 loop reads CASSRPGQGTDTQYF. The CDR3 coding sequence is TGTGCCAGCAGCCGGCCGGGACAGGGGACAGATACGCAGTATTTT.

This clone has only a few counts. The chain is built from TRBV7-9 and TRBJ1-2; 9 positions match TRBD1. The length of the CDR3 is 14 residues. J lost 5 bases, V lost 7 bases, and 8 bases had no gene match. The germline CDR1 and CDR2 sequences are SEHNR and FQNEAQ (reference sequence). CDR3 nucleotide sequence: TGTGCCAGCACCCGGGACAGGGCCATTTATGGCTACACCTTC. It codes for CASTRDRAIYGYTF.

This clone was detected only a few times. This rearrangement joins TRBV7-9 to TRBJ2-1, with 14 bases aligning to TRBD2. The germline CDR1 and CDR2 sequences are SEHNR and FQNEAQ (reference sequence). The CDR3 has 13 residues. The trim removed 1 base at V and 15 bases at J, leaving 2 bases unmatched. The CDR3 sequence is CASSLGTSGRPFF. CDR3 sequence (DNA): TGTGCCAGCAGCTTAGGGACTAGCGGGAGGCCGTTCTTC.